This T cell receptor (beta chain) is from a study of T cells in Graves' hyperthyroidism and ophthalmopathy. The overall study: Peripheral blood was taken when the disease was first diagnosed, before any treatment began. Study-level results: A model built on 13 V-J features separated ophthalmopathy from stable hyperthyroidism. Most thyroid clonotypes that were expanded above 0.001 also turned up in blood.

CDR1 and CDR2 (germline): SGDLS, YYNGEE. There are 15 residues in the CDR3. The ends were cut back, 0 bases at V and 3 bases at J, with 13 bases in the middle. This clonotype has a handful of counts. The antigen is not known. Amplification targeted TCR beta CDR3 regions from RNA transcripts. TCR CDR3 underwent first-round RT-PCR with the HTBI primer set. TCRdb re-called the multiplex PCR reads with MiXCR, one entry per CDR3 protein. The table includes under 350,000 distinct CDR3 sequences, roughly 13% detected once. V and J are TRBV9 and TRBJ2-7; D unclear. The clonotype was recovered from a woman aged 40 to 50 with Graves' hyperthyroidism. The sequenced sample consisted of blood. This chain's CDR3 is CASSVAMDPGYEQYF. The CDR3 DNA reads TGTGCCAGCAGCGTAGCAATGGACCCCGGCTACGAGCAGTACTTC.